The next 13 T cell receptor beta chains were all read from a single sample in a study of blood T cell repertoires in COVID-19. The table came from immunoSEQ multiplex PCR; TCRdb's copy has only in-frame clones and leaves some out. Found here are about 92,000 clones, 70% to 90% of them singletons; the top ten hold about 16%. Sequenced input: peripheral blood. The receptors shown here come from a woman aged 55-75 years with COVID-19, enrolled during active disease.

In DNA form, the CDR3 reads TGTGCCAGCAGAGCCCAGGGGGCAGACTATGGCTACACCTTC. This gives the protein CASRAQGADYGYTF. V gene TRBV6-5 combines with J gene TRBJ1-2, with 8 bases lining up with TRBD1. V lost 6 bases to trimming and J lost 3 bases; unmatched junction nucleotides: 6. Germline CDR1 is MNHEY and CDR2 is SVGAGI. CDR3 length equals 14 residues.

This clone has only a few counts. The genes are TRBV4-3 and TRBJ1-2, with 8 positions matching TRBD1. V lost 4 bases to trimming and J lost 4 bases; unmatched junction nucleotides: 11. Per germline, CDR1 LGHNA and CDR2 YSLEER. This CDR3 is 16 amino acids long. Written as DNA, the CDR3 is TGCGCCAGCAGCCCAGACCGGACAGGGCCATTCTATGGCTACACCTTC. Its translation: CASSPDRTGPFYGYTF.

A single count supports this clone. This chain joins TRBV2 and TRBJ1-4, with D unclear. The germline V and J ends were trimmed by 4 bases and 0 bases, with 6 bases remaining between them. Germline CDR1 SNHLY, CDR2 FYNNEI. The length of the CDR3 is 14 residues. The CDR3 spells CASSVTSTNEKLFF. Here the CDR3 DNA reads TGTGCCAGCAGTGTTACTTCAACTAATGAAAAACTGTTTTTT.

V gene TRBV15 combines with J gene TRBJ1-4; no reliable D call. Germline CDR1 LNHNV, CDR2 YYDKDF (reference sequence). There are 13 residues in the CDR3. With 0 bases removed from V and 7 bases from J, the gap between germline ends came to 6 bases. CDR3 nucleotide sequence: TGTGCCACCAGCAGAGAAGAGGGTGAAAAACTGTTTTTT. Amino acid sequence: CATSREEGEKLFF. Together with reference TRBV15 and TRBJ1-4, the CDR3 gives the full variable domain: DAMVIQNPRYQVTQFGKPVTLSCSQTLNHNVMYWYQQKSSQAPKLLFHYYDKDFNNEADTPDNFQSRRPNTSFCFLDIRSPGLGDTAMYLCATSREEGEKLFFGSGTQLSVL.

This chain uses TRBV12-3 or TRBV12-4 with TRBJ2-7; D ambiguous. The CDR3 consists of 13 residues. V lost 2 bases to trimming and J lost 2 bases, with 7 bases between them. DNA of the CDR3: TGTGCCAGCAGTTTATTCTCAGCCTACGAGCAGTACTTC. Protein product: CASSLFSAYEQYF.

This clone was picked up one time. The chain has TRBV4-3 and TRBJ2-3, with 9 bases matching TRBD1. The CDR3 totals 14 residues. V was pared by 0 bases and J by 12 bases, with 7 bases of the junction left unmatched. In germline, CDR1 is LGHNA, CDR2 YSLEER. The DNA for the CDR3 is TGCGCCAGCAGCCAAGACTACGGGACAGGGTTTCAGTATTTT. Its translation: CASSQDYGTGFQYF.

The rearrangement uses TRBV2 and TRBJ1-2; D might be TRBD1 (6 bases). CDR1 is SNHLY, CDR2 FYNNEI, per germline. The CDR3 runs to 13 residues. The V end lost 7 bases, the J end lost 2 bases, and 11 bases lay between the germline ends. CDR3: CASTLDRNYGYTF. The CDR3 DNA is TGTGCCAGCACACTGGACAGAAACTATGGCTACACCTTC.

This chain connects TRBV11-3 to TRBJ1-1; tentative D call: TRBD1 (5 bases). V gave up 3 bases and J gave up 4 bases, with 12 bases separating them. In germline, CDR1 is SGHNT, CDR2 YENEEA. CDR3 size: 14 residues. CDR3 DNA: TGTGCCAGCAGCTTTTCCGGGGGGGGCACTGAAGCTTTCTTT. It specifies CASSFSGGGTEAFF. The whole variable domain, filled in from reference TRBV11-3 and TRBJ1-1, reads EAGVVQSPRYKIIEKKQPVAFWCNPISGHNTLYWYLQNLGQGPELLIRYENEEAVDDSQLPKDRFSAERLKGVDSTLKIQPAELGDSAVYLCASSFSGGGTEAFFGQGTRLTVV.

The chain has TRBV7-2 and TRBJ1-3; no clear D. The CDR3 spans 14 residues. Germline V gives CDR1 SGHTA, CDR2 FQGNSA. The ends were cut back, 0 bases at V and 4 bases at J, with 7 bases in the middle. The CDR3, as DNA: TGTGCCAGCAGCTTAGCTGACATCGGAAACACCATATATTTT. Protein: CASSLADIGNTIYF.

This chain connects TRBV2 to TRBJ1-6, with D unresolved. There are 16 residues in the CDR3. The V gene lost 2 bases and the J gene lost 5 bases, with 13 bases spanning the gap. Germline V gene data show CDR1 as SNHLY and CDR2 as FYNNEI. This chain's CDR3 is CASSEIRGQNNSPLHF. CDR3 nucleotides: TGTGCCAGCAGTGAAATCCGAGGGCAGAATAATTCACCCCTCCACTTT.

The V gene is TRBV6-4, the J gene TRBJ2-3; 7 positions match TRBD1. CDR1 MRHNA and CDR2 SNTAGT come from the germline V gene. The CDR3 is 14 residues long. V dropped 5 bases and J dropped 4; count of bases not matched to a gene: 6. Written as DNA, the CDR3 is TGTGCCAGCAGTTCGAGGACAGGCTCAGATACGCAGTATTTT. Its translation: CASSSRTGSDTQYF.

This clone was found a few times. CDR3 loop: CASSPRGDDTEAFF. In DNA, the CDR3 is TGTGCCAGCAGCCCGCGGGGGGACGACACTGAAGCTTTCTTT. The J gene is TRBJ1-1, the V gene TRBV7-8; maybe TRBD1 (5 bases). V was clipped by 5 bases and J by 3 bases, with 13 bases between them. The CDR3 is 14 amino acids. CDR1 is SGHVS, CDR2 FQNEAQ, per germline.

DNA for the CDR3: TGTGCCAGCAGCCGGGGGGTTAGCTCCTACAATGAGCAGTTCTTC. Protein sequence: CASSRGVSSYNEQFF. This rearrangement joins TRBV5-6 to TRBJ2-1; 7 bases fit TRBD2. V lost 4 bases and J lost 0; bases outside the gene matches: 4. The CDR3 is made up of 15 amino acids. Germline V CDR1 and CDR2: SGHDT, YYEEEE.